Each of the 19 T cell receptor beta chains below was sequenced from the same sample in a study of T cells in Graves' hyperthyroidism and ophthalmopathy (dated by TCRdb to about 2019). Library preparation employed multiplex PCR. Data came from an Illumina HiSeq 2000. The TCR beta CDR3 regions were amplified from RNA transcripts. For the first round of RT-PCR on the TCR CDR3, the HTBI primer set was used together with the Qiagen OneStep RT-PCR kit. Through fastp at Q25 and MiXCR, TCRdb rebuilt clones from the public reads, retaining in-frame beta chains. Merged by CDR3 protein, the rows form single entries marked with the most common genes and DNA. This sample is represented by some 500,000 distinct CDR3 sequences; around 15% of them were singletons. The ten largest clonotypes hold around 17% of the sample. The sequenced sample was blood. These receptors were obtained from a woman aged 18-29 years with Graves' hyperthyroidism.

In this sample, this clonotype turned up many times. The rearrangement links TRBV12-3 or TRBV12-4 to TRBJ2-3; TRBD2 might be the D (6 bases). The CDR3 runs 16 residues. V lost 3 bases, J lost 1 base, and 14 bases lay in between. The CDR3 DNA reads as TGTGCCAGCAGTTTTATCTGGGCGGGGCGCACAGATACGCAGTATTTT. Amino acid sequence: CASSFIWAGRTDTQYF.

This clonotype turned up a few times. The CDR3 spells CASSANGGGNNEKLFF. As DNA, the CDR3 is TGTGCCAGCAGCGCTAACGGCGGGGGCAATAATGAAAAACTGTTTTTT. The rearrangement links TRBV4-2 to TRBJ1-4; tentative D call: TRBD1 (6 bases). CDR1 LGHNA and CDR2 YNFKEQ come from the germline V gene. The germline V and J ends were trimmed by 5 bases and 4 bases, with 17 bases remaining between them. This CDR3 comprises 16 residues.

The sample holds a few counts of this clonotype. The chain has TRBV4-1 and TRBJ2-5; D is ambiguous. Germline V lookup: CDR1 MGHRA, CDR2 YSYEKL. CDR3 length: 15 residues. The V end lost 0 bases, the J end lost 1 base, and 9 bases lay between the germline ends. DNA for the CDR3: TGCGCCAGCAGCCAAGATGAAGTCGGCCAAGAGACCCAGTACTTC. Translating it yields CASSQDEVGQETQYF.

This clonotype has ten or more counts. The J gene is TRBJ1-1, the V gene TRBV24-1; no clear D gene. Germline CDR1 is KGHDR and CDR2 is SFDVKD. The CDR3 runs to 12 residues. Trimming shortened V by 3 bases and J by 5 bases, and 6 bases separated the two germline ends. CDR3 DNA: TGTGCCACCAGTGATCGTGGAACTGAAGCTTTCTTT. Its translation is CATSDRGTEAFF.

The chain joins TRBV5-1 to TRBJ2-7, with TRBD2 matching 9 bases. CDR3 length: 15 amino acids. Trimming took 2 bases from V and 3 from J; bases not matched to a gene: 6. Per the germline V gene, CDR1 is SGHRS and CDR2 is YFSETQ. This CDR3 reads CASSLGLAMRYEQYF. CDR3 DNA sequence: TGCGCCAGCAGCTTAGGACTAGCGATGCGCTACGAGCAGTACTTC. Complete variable domain (other parts from reference TRBV5-1 and TRBJ2-7): KAGVTQTPRYLIKTRGQQVTLSCSPISGHRSVSWYQQTPGQGLQFLFEYFSETQRNKGNFPGRFSGRQFSNSRSEMNVSTLELGDSALYLCASSLGLAMRYEQYFGPGTRLTVT.

This clonotype came up a few times. The chain employs TRBV5-4 and TRBJ2-6; D is perhaps TRBD2 (6 bases). Trimming left V 6 bases short and J 4 bases short, with 14 bases between. This CDR3 is built from 15 residues. From germline, CDR1 is SGHNT and CDR2 YYREEE (reference sequence). Written as DNA, the CDR3 is TGTGCCAGCACTATTGGGGGGTCCGGGGCCAACGTCCTGACTTTC. Encoded protein: CASTIGGSGANVLTF.

The J gene is TRBJ2-7, the V gene TRBV20-1; TRBD2 matches at 9 bases. CDR1 and CDR2 from the germline V gene are DFQATT and SNEGSKA (reference sequence). CDR3 length: 13 amino acids. Trimming took 3 bases from V and 3 from J; bases not matched to a gene: 3. The CDR3 loop is CSASSGSNYEQYF. Written as DNA, the CDR3 is TGCAGTGCTAGTAGCGGGAGTAACTACGAGCAGTACTTC.

The V gene is TRBV7-3, the J gene TRBJ2-3, with 7 nucleotides matching TRBD1. This CDR3 region has 15 residues. J gave up 1 base and V 4 bases, and 5 bases lay outside the gene matches. From germline, CDR1 is SGHTA and CDR2 FQGTGA. As DNA, the CDR3 is TGTGCCAGCAGCTCTCCGGGACAGCGCACAGATACGCAGTATTTT. It translates to CASSSPGQRTDTQYF.

The chain joins TRBV7-9 to TRBJ2-3; the match to TRBD2 covers 7 bases. This CDR3 comprises 17 residues. In germline, CDR1 is SEHNR, CDR2 FQNEAQ (reference sequence). The V gene end was trimmed by 1 base and the J gene end by 1 base; junction bases not matched to a gene: 8. CDR3 sequence: CASSLEGIAGGTDTQYF. For the CDR3, the DNA is TGTGCCAGCAGCTTAGAAGGGATTGCGGGAGGCACAGATACGCAGTATTTT.

This clonotype was counted at least ten times. CDR3 in amino acids: CASSWATGRQGGYTF. The DNA for the CDR3 is TGCGCCAGCAGCTGGGCGACAGGGAGACAAGGTGGCTACACCTTC. This rearrangement joins TRBV5-1 to TRBJ1-2, with 7 bases identical to TRBD1. This CDR3 comprises 15 residues. The trim removed 3 bases at V and 7 bases at J, leaving 12 bases unmatched. Germline V lookup: CDR1 SGHRS, CDR2 YFSETQ. Full variable domain (rest looked up from reference TRBV5-1 and TRBJ1-2): KAGVTQTPRYLIKTRGQQVTLSCSPISGHRSVSWYQQTPGQGLQFLFEYFSETQRNKGNFPGRFSGRQFSNSRSEMNVSTLELGDSALYLCASSWATGRQGGYTFGSGTRLTVV.

The chain recombines TRBV28 with TRBJ2-3, with 12 nucleotides matching TRBD2. With 3 bases clipped from V and 3 bases from J, the junction kept 7 bases outside the gene matches. The germline V gene has CDR1 MDHEN and CDR2 SYDVKM. The CDR3 runs to 17 residues. The CDR3 DNA is TGTGCCAGCAGTTTTAGGGGACTAGCGGGCGGTACAGATACGCAGTATTTT. It yields the protein CASSFRGLAGGTDTQYF.

This clonotype was seen many times. V gene TRBV11-2 combines with J gene TRBJ2-3; the D gene is possibly TRBD2 (5 bases). Germline V lookup: CDR1 SGHAT, CDR2 FQNNGV. This CDR3 is built from 15 residues. V dropped 7 bases and J dropped 0 bases, with 14 bases sitting between them. In nucleotides, the CDR3 is TGTGCCAGCACCCCGGTGCGGGCGAGCACAGATACGCAGTATTTT. Translated: CASTPVRASTDTQYF.

V usage is TRBV9 and J usage is TRBJ2-2, with D hard to call. With 7 bases removed from V and 5 bases from J, the gap between germline ends came to 9 bases. This CDR3 spans 12 amino acids. Per the germline V gene, CDR1 is SGDLS and CDR2 is YYNGEE. CDR3 in DNA: TGTGCCAGCGAGCCTGGGACCGGGGAGCTGTTTTTT. Its protein is CASEPGTGELFF.

This clonotype was counted at least ten times. V gene TRBV29-1 combines with J gene TRBJ1-4; TRBD1 agrees at 9 bases. Germline V gene sequence: CDR1 SQVTM, CDR2 ANQGSEA. This CDR3 region has 13 residues. Trimming cost V 7 bases and J 8 bases; bases outside gene matches: 8. Written as DNA, the CDR3 is TGCAGCGGACGGACAGGGGAAGGAGAAAAACTGTTTTTT. It specifies CSGRTGEGEKLFF.

This clonotype was picked up many times. The chain is built from TRBV19 and TRBJ1-1, with 10 bases fitting TRBD1. In germline, CDR1 is LNHDA, CDR2 SQIVND (reference sequence). This CDR3 contains 14 residues. V lost 3 bases to trimming and J lost 5 bases; unmatched junction nucleotides: 3. The CDR3 region has the DNA TGTGCCAGTAGTATGACAGGGGGCGTAACTGAAGCTTTCTTT. Residues: CASSMTGGVTEAFF.

This clonotype showed up many times. The gene calls are TRBV10-3 and TRBJ2-4; no firm D call. Per the germline V gene, CDR1 is ENHRY and CDR2 is SYGVKD. This CDR3 is 12 amino acids long. The V gene lost 1 base and the J gene lost 9 bases, with 7 bases spanning the gap. The CDR3 nucleotides are TGTGCCATCAGTGAGTTGGAAGGCATTCAGTACTTC. Translation: CAISELEGIQYF.

This clonotype appeared many times. Given a much more abundant clone one base away, this may be a read error. The chain is built from TRBV2 and TRBJ2-3; TRBD2 matches at 7 bases. Germline lookup yields CDR1 SNHLY and CDR2 FYNNEI. The CDR3 consists of 14 residues. V dropped 5 bases and J dropped 3; count of bases not matched to a gene: 5. The CDR3 bases are TGTGCCAGCAGTCTCCTAGCGGATACAGATACGCAGTATTTT. This sequence encodes CASSLLADTDTQYF.

At least ten counts were recorded for this clonotype. This sequence joins TRBV7-9 and TRBJ2-2, with 9 bases matching TRBD2. The V and J ends lost 5 bases and 1 base, in that order; junction bases with no gene match: 8. CDR3 length: 17 residues. Per germline, CDR1 SEHNR and CDR2 FQNEAQ (reference sequence). The CDR3 region is CASSGPAGGLNTGELFF. As DNA, the CDR3 is TGTGCCAGCAGCGGCCCAGCGGGAGGCTTGAACACCGGGGAGCTGTTTTTT.

This clonotype has at least ten counts. V usage is TRBV7-9 and J usage is TRBJ1-1; D is perhaps TRBD1 (5 bases). Trimming cost V 5 bases and J 9 bases, with 16 bases left between them. The CDR3 covers 13 residues. The germline V gene encodes CDR1 SEHNR and CDR2 FQNEAQ (reference sequence). The CDR3 loop reads CASSPRWGSQAFF. The CDR3, as DNA: TGTGCCAGCAGCCCCCGGTGGGGGTCTCAAGCTTTCTTT.